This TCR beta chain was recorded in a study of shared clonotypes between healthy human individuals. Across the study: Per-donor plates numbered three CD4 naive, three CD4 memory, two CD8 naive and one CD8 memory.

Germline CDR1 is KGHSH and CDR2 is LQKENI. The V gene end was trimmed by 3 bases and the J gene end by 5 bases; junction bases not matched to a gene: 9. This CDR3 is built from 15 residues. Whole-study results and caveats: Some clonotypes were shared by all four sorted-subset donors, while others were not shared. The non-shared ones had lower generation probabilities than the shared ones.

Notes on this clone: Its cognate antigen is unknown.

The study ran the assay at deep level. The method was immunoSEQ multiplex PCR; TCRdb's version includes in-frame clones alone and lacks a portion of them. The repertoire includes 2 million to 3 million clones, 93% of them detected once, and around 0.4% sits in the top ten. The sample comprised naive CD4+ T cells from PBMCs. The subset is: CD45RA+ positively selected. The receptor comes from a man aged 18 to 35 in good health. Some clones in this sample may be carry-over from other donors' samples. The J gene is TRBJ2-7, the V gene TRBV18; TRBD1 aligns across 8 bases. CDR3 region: CASSPETGAENEQYF. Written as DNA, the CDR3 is TGTGCCAGCTCACCCGAGACAGGGGCGGAAAACGAGCAGTACTTC.